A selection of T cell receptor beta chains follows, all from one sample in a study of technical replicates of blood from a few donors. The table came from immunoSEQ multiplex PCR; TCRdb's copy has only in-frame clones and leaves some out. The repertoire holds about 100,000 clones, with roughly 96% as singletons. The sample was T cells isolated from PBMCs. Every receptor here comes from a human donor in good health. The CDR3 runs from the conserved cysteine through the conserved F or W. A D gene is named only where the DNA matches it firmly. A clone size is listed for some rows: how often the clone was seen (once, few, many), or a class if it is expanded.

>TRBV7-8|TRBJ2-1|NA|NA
CASSLARETENEQFF
TGTGCCAGCAGCTTAGCCCGGGAGACAGAGAATGAGCAGTTCTTC
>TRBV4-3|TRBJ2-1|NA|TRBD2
CASSQDREGLNEQFF
TGCGCCAGCAGCCAAGACCGGGAGGGGCTCAATGAGCAGTTCTTC
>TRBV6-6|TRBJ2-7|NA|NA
CASSSQGFSSYEQYF
TGTGCCAGCAGCTCTCAGGGTTTTAGCTCCTACGAGCAGTACTTC
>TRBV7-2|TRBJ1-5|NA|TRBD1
CASSAPGDRGRNQPQHF
TGTGCCAGCAGCGCCCCCGGGGACAGGGGCCGCAATCAGCCCCAGCATTTT
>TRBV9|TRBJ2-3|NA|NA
CASTPLEGLCTDTQYF
TGTGCCAGCACCCCCTTAGAGGGACTCTGCACAGATACGCAGTATTTT
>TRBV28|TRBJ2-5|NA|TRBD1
CASSLDRAEETQYF
TGTGCCAGCAGTTTAGACAGGGCGGAAGAGACCCAGTACTTC
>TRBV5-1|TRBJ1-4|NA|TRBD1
CASSIGGRGDEKLFF
TGCGCCAGCAGTATTGGAGGCAGGGGGGATGAAAAACTGTTTTTT
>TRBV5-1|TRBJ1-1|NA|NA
CASSKGTRAFEAFF
TGCGCCAGTAGCAAGGGGACTCGGGCTTTTGAAGCTTTCTTT
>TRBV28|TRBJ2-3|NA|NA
CASSTPARGKDTQYF
TGTGCCAGCAGTACTCCGGCCCGGGGGAAGGATACGCAGTATTTT
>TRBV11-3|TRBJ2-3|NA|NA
CASSLAQGLYTDTQYF
TGTGCCAGCAGCTTAGCCCAGGGTCTTTACACAGATACGCAGTATTTT
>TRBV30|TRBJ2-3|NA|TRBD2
CAWSVPLAGDIDTQYF
TGTGCCTGGAGTGTACCCCTAGCGGGAGATATAGATACGCAGTATTTT
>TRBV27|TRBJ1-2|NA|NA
CASSGADYGYTF
TGTGCCAGCAGTGGGGCAGACTATGGCTACACCTTC
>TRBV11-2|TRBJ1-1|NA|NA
CASSLDGPLLEAFF
TGTGCCAGCAGCTTAGATGGGCCCCTACTTGAAGCTTTCTTT
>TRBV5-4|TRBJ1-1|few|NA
CASSLISSDTEAFF
TGTGCCAGCAGCTTGATATCGTCAGACACTGAAGCTTTCTTT
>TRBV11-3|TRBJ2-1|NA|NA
CASSLISSLNEQFF
TGTGCCAGCAGCTTAATTTCTAGTCTCAATGAGCAGTTCTTC
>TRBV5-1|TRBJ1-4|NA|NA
CASSPLQGRAREKLFF
TGCGCCAGCAGCCCTCTACAGGGTAGGGCCAGGGAAAAACTGTTTTTT
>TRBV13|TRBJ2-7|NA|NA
CASSPGIHEQYF
TGTGCCAGCAGCCCAGGGATCCACGAGCAGTACTTC
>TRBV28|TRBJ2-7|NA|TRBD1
CASRTRDRAGEQYF
TGTGCCAGCCGAACCCGGGACAGGGCAGGCGAGCAGTACTTC
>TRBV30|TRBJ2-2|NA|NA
CAWRHGHHTGELFF
TGTGCCTGGAGACATGGACACCATACCGGGGAGCTGTTTTTT
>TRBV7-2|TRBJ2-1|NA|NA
CASSLTGAEQFF
TGTGCCAGCAGCTTAACGGGAGCTGAGCAGTTCTTC
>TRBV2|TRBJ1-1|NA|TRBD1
CASDRQGRAEAFF
TGTGCCAGCGATAGACAGGGGAGGGCTGAAGCTTTCTTT
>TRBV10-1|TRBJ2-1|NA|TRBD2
CASSESGGLAGGGLYNEQFF
TGCGCCAGCAGTGAGTCCGGGGGACTAGCGGGAGGGGGGTTATACAATGAGCAGTTCTTC
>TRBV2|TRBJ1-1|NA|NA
CASSRPMNTEAFF
TGTGCCAGCAGCAGGCCTATGAACACTGAAGCTTTCTTT
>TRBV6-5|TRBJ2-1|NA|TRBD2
CASSSPTSGNNEQFF
TGTGCCAGCAGTTCCCCGACTAGCGGGAACAATGAGCAGTTCTTC
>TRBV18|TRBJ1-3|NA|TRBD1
CASSRGTDLNTIYF
TGTGCCAGCTCCCGGGGGACAGACCTAAACACCATATATTTT
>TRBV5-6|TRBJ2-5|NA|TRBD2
CASSGYTSGNQETQYF
TGTGCCAGCAGCGGGTACACTAGCGGTAACCAAGAGACCCAGTACTTC
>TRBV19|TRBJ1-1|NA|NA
CASSSRTAVTEAFF
TGTGCCAGTAGTTCGCGGACAGCGGTCACTGAAGCTTTCTTT
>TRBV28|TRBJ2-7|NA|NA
CASSLPGGLSSYEQYF
TGTGCCAGCAGTTTACCTGGGGGCCTGAGCTCCTACGAGCAGTACTTC
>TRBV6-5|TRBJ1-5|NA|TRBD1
CASRDRGHQPQHF
TGTGCCAGCAGGGACAGGGGGCACCAGCCCCAGCATTTT
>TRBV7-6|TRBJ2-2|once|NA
CASSLEWALAENTGELFF
TGTGCCAGCAGCTTAGAGTGGGCGCTAGCCGAGAACACCGGGGAGCTGTTTTTT
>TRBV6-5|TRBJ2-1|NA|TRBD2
CASSYLLAGDYNEQFF
TGTGCCAGCAGTTACTTACTAGCGGGAGATTACAATGAGCAGTTCTTC
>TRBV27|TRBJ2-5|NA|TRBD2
CASSLVREVEETQYF
TGTGCCAGCAGTTTGGTGCGGGAGGTGGAAGAGACCCAGTACTTC
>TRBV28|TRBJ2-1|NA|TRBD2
CASSLYRTSGRADEQFF
TGTGCCAGCAGTTTATACCGGACTAGCGGGAGGGCCGATGAGCAGTTCTTC
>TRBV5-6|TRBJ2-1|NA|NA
CASSGDLGAENEQFF
TGTGCCAGCAGCGGCGACCTGGGAGCGGAGAATGAGCAGTTCTTC
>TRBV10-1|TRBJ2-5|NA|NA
CASSDNSQGQETQYF
TGCGCCAGCAGTGATAACAGCCAGGGCCAAGAGACCCAGTACTTC
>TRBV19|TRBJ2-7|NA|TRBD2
CASSILVSGRAYEQYF
TGTGCCAGTAGTATACTTGTCAGCGGGAGGGCATACGAGCAGTACTTC
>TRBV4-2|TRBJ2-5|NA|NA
CASSQGPGETQYF
TGTGCCAGCAGCCAAGGCCCGGGAGAGACCCAGTACTTC
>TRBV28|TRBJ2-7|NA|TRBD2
CASSWGWRLADYEQYF
TGTGCCAGCAGTTGGGGTTGGAGACTAGCGGACTACGAGCAGTACTTC
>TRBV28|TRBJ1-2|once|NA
CASSLNRSYGYTF
TGTGCCAGCAGTTTGAACAGGAGCTATGGCTACACCTTC
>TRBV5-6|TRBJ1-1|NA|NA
CASSEWAKNTEAFF
TGTGCCAGCAGCGAGTGGGCCAAGAACACTGAAGCTTTCTTT
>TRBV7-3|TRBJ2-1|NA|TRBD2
CASSLRRTSGVVNEQFF
TGTGCCAGCAGCCTACGACGCACTAGCGGGGTCGTCAATGAGCAGTTCTTC
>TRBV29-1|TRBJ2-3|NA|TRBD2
CSVEDPERGTDTQYF
TGCAGCGTTGAAGATCCCGAGCGGGGGACAGATACGCAGTATTTT
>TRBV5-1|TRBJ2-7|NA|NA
CASSLGGGEQYF
TGCGCCAGCAGCTTGGGGGGAGGCGAGCAGTACTTC
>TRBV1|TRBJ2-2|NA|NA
CTSSQVRLAGFTGELFF
TGCACCAGCAGCCAAGTTCGACTAGCGGGTTTCACCGGGGAGCTGTTTTTT
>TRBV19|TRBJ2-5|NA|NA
CASSLQETQYF
TGTGCCAGTAGTCTACAAGAGACCCAGTACTTC
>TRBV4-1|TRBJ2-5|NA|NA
CASSQERGSGAYQETQYF
TGCGCCAGCAGCCAAGAAAGGGGTAGCGGAGCGTACCAAGAGACCCAGTACTTC
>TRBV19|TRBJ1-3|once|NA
CASSIAGSGNTIYF
TGTGCCAGTAGTATCGCGGGCTCTGGAAACACCATATATTTT
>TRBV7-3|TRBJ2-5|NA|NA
CASSFQGNKETQYF
TGTGCCAGCAGCTTTCAGGGGAACAAAGAGACCCAGTACTTC
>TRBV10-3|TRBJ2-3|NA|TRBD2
CASKLAGESTDTQYF
TGTGCCAGCAAACTAGCGGGAGAGAGCACAGATACGCAGTATTTT
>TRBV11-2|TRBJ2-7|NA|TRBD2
CASSDGLADPYEQYF
TGTGCCAGCAGCGATGGACTAGCGGACCCTTACGAGCAGTACTTC
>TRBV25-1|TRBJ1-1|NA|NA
CASRWAMNTEAFF
TGTGCCAGCCGTTGGGCGATGAACACTGAAGCTTTCTTT